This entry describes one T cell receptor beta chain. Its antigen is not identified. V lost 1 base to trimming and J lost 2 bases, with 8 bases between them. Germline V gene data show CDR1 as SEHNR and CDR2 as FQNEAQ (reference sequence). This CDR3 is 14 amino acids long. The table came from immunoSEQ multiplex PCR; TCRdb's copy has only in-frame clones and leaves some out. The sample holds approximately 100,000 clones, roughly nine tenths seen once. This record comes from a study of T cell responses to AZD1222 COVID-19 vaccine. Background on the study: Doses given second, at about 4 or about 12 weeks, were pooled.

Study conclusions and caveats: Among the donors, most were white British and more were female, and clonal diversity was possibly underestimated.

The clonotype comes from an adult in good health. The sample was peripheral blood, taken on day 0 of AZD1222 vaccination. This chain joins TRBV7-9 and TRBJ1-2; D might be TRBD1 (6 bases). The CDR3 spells CASSLGGGNYGYTF. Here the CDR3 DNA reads TGTGCCAGCAGCTTAGGCGGGGGCAACTATGGCTACACCTTC.